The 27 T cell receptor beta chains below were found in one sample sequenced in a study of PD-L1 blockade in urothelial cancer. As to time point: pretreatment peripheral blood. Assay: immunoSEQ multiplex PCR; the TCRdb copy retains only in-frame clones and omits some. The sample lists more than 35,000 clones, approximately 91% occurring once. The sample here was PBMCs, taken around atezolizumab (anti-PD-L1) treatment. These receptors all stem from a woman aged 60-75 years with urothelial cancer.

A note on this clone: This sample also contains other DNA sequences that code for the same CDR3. CDR3 amino acids: CASSTLAGVGEQYF. CDR3 coding DNA: TGTGCCAGTAGTACCCTAGCGGGGGTTGGGGAGCAGTACTTC. The chain has TRBV19 and TRBJ2-7, with 10 bases identical to TRBD2. The V segment lost 4 bases and the J segment 7 bases; nucleotides outside the gene matches: 7. This CDR3 has 14 residues. Germline lookup yields CDR1 LNHDA and CDR2 SQIVND (reference sequence).

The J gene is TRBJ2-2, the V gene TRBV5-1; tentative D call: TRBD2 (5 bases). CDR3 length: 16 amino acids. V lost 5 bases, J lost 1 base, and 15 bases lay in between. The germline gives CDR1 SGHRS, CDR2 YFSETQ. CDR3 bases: TGCGCCAGCAGTCTCGGGGTAGGACGGAACACCGGGGAGCTGTTTTTT. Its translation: CASSLGVGRNTGELFF.

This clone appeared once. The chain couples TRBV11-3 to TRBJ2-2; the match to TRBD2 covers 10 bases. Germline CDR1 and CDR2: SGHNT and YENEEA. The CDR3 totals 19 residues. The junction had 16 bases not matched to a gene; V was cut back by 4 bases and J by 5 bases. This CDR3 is CASSSLAGGLIRGTGELFF. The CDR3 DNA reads TGTGCCAGCAGCTCGTTAGCGGGAGGCCTAATCCGGGGGACCGGGGAGCTGTTTTTT.

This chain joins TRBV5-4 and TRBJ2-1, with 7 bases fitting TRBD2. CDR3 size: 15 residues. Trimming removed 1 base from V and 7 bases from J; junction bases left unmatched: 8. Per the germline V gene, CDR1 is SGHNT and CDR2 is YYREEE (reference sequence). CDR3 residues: CASSLIILGGNEQFF. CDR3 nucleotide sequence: TGTGCCAGCAGCTTGATTATTTTGGGAGGGAATGAGCAGTTCTTC.

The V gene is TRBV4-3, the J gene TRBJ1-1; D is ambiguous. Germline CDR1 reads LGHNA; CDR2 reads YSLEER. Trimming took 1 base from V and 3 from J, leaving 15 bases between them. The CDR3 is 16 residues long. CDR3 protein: CASSQGPGYGDTEAFF. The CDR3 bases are TGCGCCAGCAGCCAAGGGCCGGGTTACGGCGACACTGAAGCTTTCTTT.

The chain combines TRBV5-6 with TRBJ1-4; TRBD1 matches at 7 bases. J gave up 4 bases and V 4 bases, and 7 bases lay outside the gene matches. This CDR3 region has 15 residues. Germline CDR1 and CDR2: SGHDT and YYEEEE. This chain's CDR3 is CASSTRQGLNEKLFF. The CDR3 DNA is TGTGCCAGCAGCACCCGACAGGGTCTTAATGAAAAACTGTTTTTT.

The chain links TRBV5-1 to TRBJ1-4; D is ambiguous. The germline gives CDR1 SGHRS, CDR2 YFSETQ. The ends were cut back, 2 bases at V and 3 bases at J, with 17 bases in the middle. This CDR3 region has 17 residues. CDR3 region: CASSLSPLGGANEKLFF. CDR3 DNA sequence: TGCGCCAGCAGCTTAAGTCCGCTAGGCGGGGCTAATGAAAAACTGTTTTTT.

The CDR3 protein is CASSSLASRGADCFF. In DNA, the CDR3 is TGTGCCAGCAGCAGTCTAGCGTCCCGGGGGGCGGACTGTTTCTTT. The chain carries TRBV28 and TRBJ1-1; perhaps TRBD1 as D (6 bases). Germline-derived CDR1 and CDR2 are MDHEN and SYDVKM. The V gene lost 6 bases and the J gene lost 13 bases, with 27 bases spanning the gap. The CDR3 spans 15 residues. Complete variable domain (other parts from reference TRBV28 and TRBJ1-1): DVKVTQSSRYLVKRTGEKVFLECVQDMDHENMFWYRQDPGLGLRLIYFSYDVKMKEKGDIPEGYSVSREKKERFSLILESASTNQTSMYLCASSSLASRGADCFFGQGTRLTVV.

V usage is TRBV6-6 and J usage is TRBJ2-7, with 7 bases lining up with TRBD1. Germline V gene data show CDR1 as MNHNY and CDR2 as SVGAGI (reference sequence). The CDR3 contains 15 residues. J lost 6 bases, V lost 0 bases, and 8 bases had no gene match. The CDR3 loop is CASSYSKQGTGEQYF. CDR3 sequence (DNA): TGTGCCAGCAGTTACTCGAAACAGGGGACCGGCGAGCAGTACTTC.

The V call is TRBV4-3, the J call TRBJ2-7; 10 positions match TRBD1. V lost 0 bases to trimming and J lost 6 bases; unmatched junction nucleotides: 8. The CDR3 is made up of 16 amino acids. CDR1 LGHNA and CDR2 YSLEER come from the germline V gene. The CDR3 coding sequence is TGCGCCAGCAGCCAAGATCTTGGGACAGGGGCGGGCGAGCAGTACTTC. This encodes CASSQDLGTGAGEQYF.

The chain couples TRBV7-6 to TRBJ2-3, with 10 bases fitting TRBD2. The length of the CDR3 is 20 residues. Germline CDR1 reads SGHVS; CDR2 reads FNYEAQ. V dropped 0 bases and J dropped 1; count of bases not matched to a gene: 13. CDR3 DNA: TGTGCCAGCAGCTTAGCGTCAGCGGGAGGGCCGAAGGTCGGCACAGATACGCAGTATTTT. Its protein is CASSLASAGGPKVGTDTQYF.

The CDR3 here is CASSPWGRGKQFF. CDR3 sequence (DNA): TGTGCCAGCAGTCCCTGGGGGAGGGGAAAGCAGTTCTTC. V and J are TRBV28 and TRBJ2-1, with TRBD2 matching over 7 bases. CDR1 MDHEN and CDR2 SYDVKM come from the germline V gene. This CDR3 is built from 13 residues. V trimming: 5 bases; J trimming: 11 bases; junction bases outside the gene matches: 9.

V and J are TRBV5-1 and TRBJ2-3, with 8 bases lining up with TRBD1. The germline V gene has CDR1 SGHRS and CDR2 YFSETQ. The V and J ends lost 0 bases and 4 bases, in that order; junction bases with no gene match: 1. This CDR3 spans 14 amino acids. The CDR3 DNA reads TGCGCCAGCAGCTTGGGCAGGGGGCCAGATACGCAGTATTTT. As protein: CASSLGRGPDTQYF.

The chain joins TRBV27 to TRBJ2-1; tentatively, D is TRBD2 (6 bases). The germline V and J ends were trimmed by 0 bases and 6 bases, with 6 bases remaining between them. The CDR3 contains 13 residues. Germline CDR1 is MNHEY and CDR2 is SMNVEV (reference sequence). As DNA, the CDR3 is TGTGCCAGCAGTTTATCGGGGGGCAATGAGCAGTTCTTC. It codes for CASSLSGGNEQFF.

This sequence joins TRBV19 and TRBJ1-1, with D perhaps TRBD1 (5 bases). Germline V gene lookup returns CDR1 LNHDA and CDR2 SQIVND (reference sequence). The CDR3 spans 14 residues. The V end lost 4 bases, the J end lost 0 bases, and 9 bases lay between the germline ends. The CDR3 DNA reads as TGTGCCAGTAGTACCGGGGGGGTGAACACTGAAGCTTTCTTT. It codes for CASSTGGVNTEAFF.

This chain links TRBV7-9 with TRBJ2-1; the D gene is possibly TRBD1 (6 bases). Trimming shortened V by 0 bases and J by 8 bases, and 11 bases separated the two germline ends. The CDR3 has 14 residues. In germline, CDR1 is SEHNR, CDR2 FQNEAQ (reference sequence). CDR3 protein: CASSLAVQGHEQFF. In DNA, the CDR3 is TGTGCCAGCAGCTTAGCGGTACAGGGCCATGAGCAGTTCTTC.

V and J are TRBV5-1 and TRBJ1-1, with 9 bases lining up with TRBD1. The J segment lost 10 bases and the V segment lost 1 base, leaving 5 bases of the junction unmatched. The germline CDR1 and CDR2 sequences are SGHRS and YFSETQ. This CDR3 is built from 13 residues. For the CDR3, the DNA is TGCGCCAGCAGCTTGTACAGGGGGCCTACAGCTTTCTTT. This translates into CASSLYRGPTAFF.

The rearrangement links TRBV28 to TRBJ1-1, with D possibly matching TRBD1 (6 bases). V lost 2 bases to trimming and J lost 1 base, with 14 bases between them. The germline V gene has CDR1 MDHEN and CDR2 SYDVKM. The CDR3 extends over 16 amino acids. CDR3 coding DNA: TGTGCCAGCAGTTTAAGAGGGGGAATAGGGAACACTGAAGCTTTCTTT. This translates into CASSLRGGIGNTEAFF.

The CDR3 coding sequence is TGTGCCAGCAGTTTAAAGGGGGCGAACATTCAGTACTTC. Its translation is CASSLKGANIQYF. The chain has TRBV27 and TRBJ2-4, with 7 bases lining up with TRBD1. Germline CDR1 and CDR2: MNHEY and SMNVEV (reference sequence). V was clipped by 2 bases and J by 7 bases; unmatched bases: 2. The CDR3 is 13 residues long.

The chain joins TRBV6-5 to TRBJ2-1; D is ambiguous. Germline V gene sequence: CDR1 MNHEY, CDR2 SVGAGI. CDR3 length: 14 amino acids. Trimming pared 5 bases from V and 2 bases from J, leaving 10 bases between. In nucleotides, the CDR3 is TGTGCCAGCAGTCCAACCGACACCTACAATGAGCAGTTCTTC. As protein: CASSPTDTYNEQFF.

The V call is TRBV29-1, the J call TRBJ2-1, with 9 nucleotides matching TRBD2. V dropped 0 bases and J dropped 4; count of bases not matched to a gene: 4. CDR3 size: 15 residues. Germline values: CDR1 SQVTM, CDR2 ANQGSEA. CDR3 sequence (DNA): TGCAGCGTTGAAGATGCGGGAGGGTGGTACAATGAGCAGTTCTTC. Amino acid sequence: CSVEDAGGWYNEQFF.

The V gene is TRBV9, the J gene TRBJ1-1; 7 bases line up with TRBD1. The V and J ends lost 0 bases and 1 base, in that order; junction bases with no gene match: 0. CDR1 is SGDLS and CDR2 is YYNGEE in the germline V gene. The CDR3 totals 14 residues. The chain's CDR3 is CASSVEGANTEAFF. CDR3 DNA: TGTGCCAGCAGCGTAGAGGGGGCGAACACTGAAGCTTTCTTT.

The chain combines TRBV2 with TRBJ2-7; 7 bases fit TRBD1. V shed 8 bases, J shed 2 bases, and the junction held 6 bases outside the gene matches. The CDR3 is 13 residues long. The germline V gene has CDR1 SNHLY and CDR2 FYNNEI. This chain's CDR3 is CASEGTDPYEQYF. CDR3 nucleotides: TGTGCCAGCGAAGGGACAGACCCCTACGAGCAGTACTTC.

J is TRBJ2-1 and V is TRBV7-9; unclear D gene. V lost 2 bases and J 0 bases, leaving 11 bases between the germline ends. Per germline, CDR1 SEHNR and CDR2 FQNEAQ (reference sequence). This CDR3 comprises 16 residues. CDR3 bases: TGTGCCAGCAGCTTATACTATCCGATCTCCTACAATGAGCAGTTCTTC. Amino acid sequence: CASSLYYPISYNEQFF.

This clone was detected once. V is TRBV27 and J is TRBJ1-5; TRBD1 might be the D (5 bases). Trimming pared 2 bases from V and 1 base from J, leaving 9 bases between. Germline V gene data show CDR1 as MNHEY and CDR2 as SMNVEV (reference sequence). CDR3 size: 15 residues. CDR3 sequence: CASSLGGGSNQPQHF. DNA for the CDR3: TGTGCCAGCAGTTTAGGGGGGGGGAGCAATCAGCCCCAGCATTTT.

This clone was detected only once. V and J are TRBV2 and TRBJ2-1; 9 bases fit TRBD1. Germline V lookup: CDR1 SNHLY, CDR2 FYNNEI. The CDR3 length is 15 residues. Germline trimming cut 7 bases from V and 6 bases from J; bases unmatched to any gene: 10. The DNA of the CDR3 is TGTGCCAGCACTTTGACAGGGGGGTTAATCAATGAGCAGTTCTTC. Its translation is CASTLTGGLINEQFF.

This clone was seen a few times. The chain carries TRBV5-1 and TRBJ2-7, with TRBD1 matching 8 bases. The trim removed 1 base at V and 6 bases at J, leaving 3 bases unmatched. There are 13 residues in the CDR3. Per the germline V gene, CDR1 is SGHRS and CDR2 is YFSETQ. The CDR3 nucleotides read TGCGCCAGCAGCTTGATGACAGGGGCCGAGCAGTACTTC. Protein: CASSLMTGAEQYF.